Here is one T cell receptor (beta chain) with its context. This clone appeared many times. Its antigen is not yet known. No qualities accompany the bases; no much larger clone lies one base away. None of the patients had been given any treatment before thyroid surgery. Patient clinical samples collected from the early 2010s to the late 2010s were retrospectively analysed using T-cell receptor beta sequencing. Receptor amplification or capture employed PCR. For sequencing, an Illumina HiSeq 4000 was employed. High-throughput sequencing was used to profile the TCR beta-chain CDR3 region of each patient. The authors' analysis ran thus. CDR3 differences across clinicopathological groups were used to build a classifier for discriminating distant-metastatic papillary thyroid cancer patients. The Shannon index was used to assess repertoire diversity, and the Morisita-Horn index was used to assess tumor-blood repertoire similarity. The public reads were reprocessed in TCRdb via fastp at Q25 and MiXCR, keeping in-frame beta chains. TCRdb assigned the V and J calls; the authors' analysis was not used. The sample profile shows around 30,000 clones; about a sixth of them were found once. Approximately 4.8% of the sample is in the top ten clones.

The data originate from a study of metastatic and nonmetastatic thyroid tumors (dated by TCRdb to 2020 to 2021). For the study in its entirety: The researchers compared repertoires between peripheral blood samples and tumor or nodule tissue samples from patients with malignant or benign thyroid disease. Paper-wide results and their limitations: In both blood and tumor samples, TCR beta diversity was reported to be significantly higher in malignant tumors than in benign nodules.

This sequence originates from a female donor with papillary thyroid cancer or a benign thyroid nodule (not recorded which). Some clones in this sample may be carry-over from other donors' samples. The source material was blood.

The sequence in DNA is TGTGCCAGCAGTTTTGCGTTGACAGCAACTAATGAAAAACTGTTTTTT. This codes for CASSFALTATNEKLFF. The rearrangement joined TRBV12-3 or TRBV12-4 to TRBJ1-4; the D segment could be TRBD1, given 5 matching bases. V and J lose 3 bases and 0 bases, and a span of 11 bases separates them. The cysteine opens and the phenylalanine closes a CDR3 of 16 amino acids. Only CDR3 DNA remains: 48 bases, in frame from the first base.